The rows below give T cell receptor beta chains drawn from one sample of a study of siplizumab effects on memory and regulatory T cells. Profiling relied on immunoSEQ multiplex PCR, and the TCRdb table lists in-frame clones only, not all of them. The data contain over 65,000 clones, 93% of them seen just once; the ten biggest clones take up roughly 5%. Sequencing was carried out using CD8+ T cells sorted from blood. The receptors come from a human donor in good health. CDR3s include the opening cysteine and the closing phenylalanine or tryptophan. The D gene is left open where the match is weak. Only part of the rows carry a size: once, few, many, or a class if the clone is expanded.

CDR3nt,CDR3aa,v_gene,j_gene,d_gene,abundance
TGTGCCAGCAGCTTATTTTACCCCCGGGGACTATCAGACACAGATACGCAGTATTTT,CASSLFYPRGLSDTDTQYF,TRBV13,TRBJ2-3,TRBD2,NA
TGTGCCAGCAGCCCCCGATCAGGCGGATCCTACGAGCAGTACTTC,CASSPRSGGSYEQYF,TRBV9,TRBJ2-7,NA,NA
TGTGCCAGCAGTTTATCCTTTGACAGGGGCCGCTCTGGGGCCAACGTCCTGACTTTC,CASSLSFDRGRSGANVLTF,TRBV27,TRBJ2-6,TRBD1,NA
TGCGCCAGCAGCCCCCTTACGTCCTACGAGCAGTACTTC,CASSPLTSYEQYF,TRBV5-1,TRBJ2-7,NA,NA
TGTGCCAGCAGGCTCGGGACGGGCGGGGAGCTGTTTTTT,CASRLGTGGELFF,TRBV5-6,TRBJ2-2,NA,once
TGCGCCAGCAGTGACCCCCCGGGCGGGGAGCTGTTTTTT,CASSDPPGGELFF,TRBV10-1,TRBJ2-2,NA,NA
TGTGCCAGCAGCTCTTGGACAGGGGGCGACTATGGCTACACCTTC,CASSSWTGGDYGYTF,TRBV7-3,TRBJ1-2,TRBD1,NA
TGTGCCAGCAGACCGGGACAGGGGTTCTACGAGCAGTACTTC,CASRPGQGFYEQYF,TRBV2,TRBJ2-7,TRBD1,NA
TGTGCCAGCAGTTTAGGGCAGGGCGTGCAGCCCCAGCATTTT,CASSLGQGVQPQHF,TRBV28,TRBJ1-5,NA,NA
TGCGCCAGCAGCCAGCCGCGGAGCAATGAGCAGTTCTTC,CASSQPRSNEQFF,TRBV4-1,TRBJ2-1,NA,NA
TGTGCCAGCAGTGACGCGGGAGTGGGTCAGCCCCAGCATTTT,CASSDAGVGQPQHF,TRBV2,TRBJ1-5,NA,NA
TGTGCCAGCAGCTCCAAGACAGCGGACTATGGCTACACCTTC,CASSSKTADYGYTF,TRBV7-9,TRBJ1-2,NA,NA
TGTGCCAGTAGCCCCCCCCGCGGGACAGGGGCGCGAACTGAAGCTTTCTTT,CASSPPRGTGARTEAFF,TRBV19,TRBJ1-1,TRBD1,NA
TGTGCCAGCAGCTTATCTAAGGCCAGTAGCACTGAAGCTTTCTTT,CASSLSKASSTEAFF,TRBV7-9,TRBJ1-1,NA,NA
TGCAGCGTTGGCGCATACACCGGGGAGCTGTTTTTT,CSVGAYTGELFF,TRBV29-1,TRBJ2-2,NA,once
TGTGCCAGCAGCTCGGACTTCGCCTACGAGCAGTACTTC,CASSSDFAYEQYF,TRBV5-6,TRBJ2-7,NA,NA
TGTGCCAGCAGCTTGGGGTCCCAGGGGCAGTACTTC,CASSLGSQGQYF,TRBV5-6,TRBJ2-7,NA,NA
TGTGCCAGTAGTTCACTAGCGGGGGGCTTCGATACGCAGTATTTT,CASSSLAGGFDTQYF,TRBV19,TRBJ2-3,TRBD2,NA
TGTGCCAGTAGTATATGGGGGCAGGGGGAACAGCCCCAGCATTTT,CASSIWGQGEQPQHF,TRBV19,TRBJ1-5,TRBD1,NA
TGTGCCAGCAGTTACTCTACAGGGCTTTCCTACAATGAGCAGTTCTTC,CASSYSTGLSYNEQFF,TRBV6-5,TRBJ2-1,NA,NA
TGTGCCAGCAGTGAAGGGGACAGCCTTGAAGCTTTCTTT,CASSEGDSLEAFF,TRBV2,TRBJ1-1,TRBD1,NA
TGTGCCAGCAGCTGGGGACTAGCGGGGGGGGACACAGATACGCAGTATTTT,CASSWGLAGGDTDTQYF,TRBV5-4,TRBJ2-3,TRBD2,NA
TGTGCCAGCAGCCAAGCTCCGTACAATGAGCAGTTCTTC,CASSQAPYNEQFF,TRBV7-9,TRBJ2-1,NA,once
TGTGCCAGCAGCTTAGGGGGAACCTACGAGCAGTACTTC,CASSLGGTYEQYF,TRBV7-6,TRBJ2-7,NA,NA
TGTGCCAGCAGTTTATTCCCCGGGGACATTCAGTACTTC,CASSLFPGDIQYF,TRBV27,TRBJ2-4,NA,NA
TGTGCCAGCAGCGCCTCTGGACTAGAGTACGAGCAGTACTTC,CASSASGLEYEQYF,TRBV9,TRBJ2-7,TRBD2,once
TGTGCCAGCAGTTTATCAGCGGGGAACTCCTACGAGCAGTACTTC,CASSLSAGNSYEQYF,TRBV27,TRBJ2-7,TRBD2,NA
TGTGCCAGCAGTGCGGGACAGACTAATGAAAAACTGTTTTTT,CASSAGQTNEKLFF,TRBV2,TRBJ1-4,TRBD1,few
TGTGCCAGCACTTCGACCCGGGACGGGGGCCTCTACGAGCAGTACTTC,CASTSTRDGGLYEQYF,TRBV27,TRBJ2-7,NA,NA
TGTGCCAGCAGTGAGGTCGGGCCTAAGGGGCTCACGGAGACCCAGTACTTC,CASSEVGPKGLTETQYF,TRBV25-1,TRBJ2-5,NA,NA
TGTGCCAGCTCACCAACCGGGACCGTATACACTGAAGCTTTCTTT,CASSPTGTVYTEAFF,TRBV18,TRBJ1-1,NA,NA
TGCGCCAGCAGCCAAGACAATCTAGCGGGGGGGCGCAATGAGCAGTTCTTC,CASSQDNLAGGRNEQFF,TRBV4-1,TRBJ2-1,TRBD2,once
TGTGCCAGCAGCTTGGAGCCCTACGAGCAGTACTTC,CASSLEPYEQYF,TRBV5-6,TRBJ2-7,NA,NA
TGTGCCAGCAGCTTAGCGGGACAGGGCGGTAACACTGAAGCTTTCTTT,CASSLAGQGGNTEAFF,TRBV7-7,TRBJ1-1,TRBD1,NA
TGTGCCAGTATGCAGGGGGGGAATGGCTACACCTTC,CASMQGGNGYTF,TRBV19,TRBJ1-2,TRBD1,NA
TGTGCCACTGATAGGGTTGGAGCTAACTATGGCTACACCTTC,CATDRVGANYGYTF,TRBV28,TRBJ1-2,NA,NA
TGTGCCAGCAGCCGGGGCCCCGAGCAGTTCTTC,CASSRGPEQFF,TRBV11-3,TRBJ2-1,NA,once
TGTGCCAGCAGTTACTCTGGGGCCCCCAATGAAAAACTGTTTTTT,CASSYSGAPNEKLFF,TRBV6-5,TRBJ1-4,NA,NA
TGTGCCAGCAGCTTATCCGGGACATTTGGGGCCAACGTCCTGACTTTC,CASSLSGTFGANVLTF,TRBV13,TRBJ2-6,NA,NA
TGTGCCAGCAGCTTGGGGGCAGGGGACGGAAACACCATATATTTT,CASSLGAGDGNTIYF,TRBV7-9,TRBJ1-3,NA,NA
TGTGCCAGCAGTCCCCAGGACAGGGCCTACTACGAGCAGTACTTC,CASSPQDRAYYEQYF,TRBV6-5,TRBJ2-7,TRBD1,NA
TGTGCCAGCAGTGAAGTTGGACTCGGCTATGGCTACACCTTC,CASSEVGLGYGYTF,TRBV6-1,TRBJ1-2,NA,NA
TGTGCCAGTACCCCTTCTGCGGTTGTTCCCATTCCCTACGAGCAGTACTTC,CASTPSAVVPIPYEQYF,TRBV19,TRBJ2-7,NA,NA
TGCGCCAGCAGCCAAGGAACTAGCGGGGCCACAGATACGCAGTATTTT,CASSQGTSGATDTQYF,TRBV4-3,TRBJ2-3,TRBD2,NA
TGTGCCAGCAGTCCCGGACTAGTAGCCGGGGAGCTGTTTTTT,CASSPGLVAGELFF,TRBV27,TRBJ2-2,TRBD2,NA
TGTGCCAGCAGCGTAAGCAGAGGGGCCGGGGAGCTGTTTTTT,CASSVSRGAGELFF,TRBV9,TRBJ2-2,NA,NA
TGCAGTGCTTCGTGGGGCGGCTACACCTTC,CSASWGGYTF,TRBV20-1,TRBJ1-2,NA,few
TGTGCCAGCAGCTCCCAGTCTGAGGGGTTCACTGAAGCTTTCTTT,CASSSQSEGFTEAFF,TRBV13,TRBJ1-1,NA,NA
TGTGCCAGCAGCTTAGGACAGGGATTCAGGGAAAAACTGTTTTTT,CASSLGQGFREKLFF,TRBV7-2,TRBJ1-4,TRBD1,NA
TGTGCCAGCAGCCCTAGCGGGGGGCGACCAGATACGCAGTATTTT,CASSPSGGRPDTQYF,TRBV2,TRBJ2-3,TRBD2,NA
TGCGCCAGTAGTTACGGGGGCGGCGAGCAGTACTTC,CASSYGGGEQYF,TRBV19,TRBJ2-7,NA,NA
TGTGCCAGCAAGCGGGGGACAGAGGATATCGGGGAGCAGTACTTC,CASKRGTEDIGEQYF,TRBV6-6,TRBJ2-7,NA,NA
TGTGCCAGCAGCCAAGAGGGGGGGACAGGGAGCCAGGAGCAGTACTTC,CASSQEGGTGSQEQYF,TRBV4-2,TRBJ2-7,TRBD1,few
TGTGCCAGTAGTATCGTCGGGACAGAGATAGATACGCAGTATTTT,CASSIVGTEIDTQYF,TRBV19,TRBJ2-3,TRBD1,NA
TGTGCCAGCAGGGCGGAGGGCGAGCAGTACTTC,CASRAEGEQYF,TRBV2,TRBJ2-7,NA,NA
TGTGCCAGCAGCACGAGGGAAGACAGGGAATATCAGCCCCAGCATTTT,CASSTREDREYQPQHF,TRBV21-1,TRBJ1-5,NA,once
TGTGCCAGCAGCTTAGCTCTGGACAATGAGCAGTTCTTC,CASSLALDNEQFF,TRBV7-9,TRBJ2-1,NA,NA